The 15 T cell receptor beta chains reported below all come from one sample, sequenced in a study of blood T cell repertoires in COVID-19 (dated by TCRdb to the early 2020s). Library generation was performed with the immunoSEQ multiplex PCR assay. Sourced from immuneACCESS, this table was stored by TCRdb with only in-frame sequences that have V and J called. A share of the clones is absent; for the studies checked, an unresolved V gene accounts for under half, and the remainder has no known explanation. The sample has roughly 280,000 clones on record, 88% of them singletons. About 3% of the sample rests with the top ten. Sequences were obtained from PBMCs or T cells enriched from blood (not recorded which). The receptors derive from a woman between 45 and 60 years old who had recovered from COVID-19.

This clone was recorded only once. The DNA of the CDR3 is TGTGCCAGCAGCTTAGTGACGCCGGGACTAGCGGAAGAGACCCAGTACTTC. Its protein is CASSLVTPGLAEETQYF. The J gene is TRBJ2-5, the V gene TRBV7-2; 11 bases are a match to TRBD2. The CDR3 is 17 amino acids. Germline V gene data show CDR1 as SGHTA and CDR2 as FQGNSA. J was trimmed by 3 bases and V by 1 base; bases with no gene match: 7.

V is TRBV3-1 (or the pseudogene TRBV3-2) and J is TRBJ2-2, with TRBD2 identical over 9 bases. Germline loops: CDR1 LGHDT, CDR2 YNNKEL (reference sequence). The CDR3 sequence is 17 residues long. V shed 1 base and J 7 bases; nucleotides not matched to a gene: 10. CDR3 amino acids: CASSQGGSGTSLGELFF. The CDR3 bases are TGTGCCAGCAGCCAAGGGGGATCTGGGACTAGCCTCGGGGAGCTGTTTTTT.

This clone was found a few times. This chain uses TRBV27 with TRBJ1-2; a weak D match, TRBD1 (5 bases). Trimming took 8 bases from V and 0 from J, leaving 10 bases between them. CDR3 size: 13 residues. In germline, CDR1 is MNHEY, CDR2 SMNVEV (reference sequence). In DNA, the CDR3 is TGTGCCAGCTTTGACAGAACTAACTATGGCTACACCTTC. The encoded protein is CASFDRTNYGYTF.

This sequence joins TRBV18 and TRBJ2-1, with D possibly being TRBD2 (5 bases). The CDR3 length is 15 residues. Deletions cut 1 base from V and 4 bases from J, with 11 bases between. Germline lookup yields CDR1 KGHSH and CDR2 LQKENI. The CDR3 coding sequence is TGTGCCAGCTCACCACTGAGTCCGGGGTACAATGAGCAGTTCTTC. It specifies CASSPLSPGYNEQFF.

The chain uses TRBV28 and TRBJ1-1, with D possibly being TRBD1 (6 bases). V lost 3 bases to trimming and J lost 6 bases, with 14 bases between them. The CDR3 sequence is 14 residues long. CDR1 is MDHEN and CDR2 is SYDVKM in the germline V gene. CDR3 residues: CASSLSGAGAEAFF. The CDR3 DNA sequence: TGTGCCAGCAGTTTGTCAGGGGCTGGAGCTGAAGCTTTCTTT.

V and J are TRBV5-6 and TRBJ1-4; the D is unclear. The CDR3 is made up of 15 amino acids. V gave up 0 bases and J gave up 1 base, with 7 bases separating them. From germline, CDR1 is SGHDT and CDR2 YYEEEE. CDR3 nucleotides: TGTGCCAGCAGCTTGGAGAGGTTAACTAATGAAAAACTGTTTTTT. This translates into CASSLERLTNEKLFF.

The rearrangement uses TRBV4-3 and TRBJ2-7, with TRBD2 as a possible D gene (6 bases). Looked up from germline, CDR1 is LGHNA and CDR2 is YSLEER. The CDR3 consists of 14 residues. V dropped 4 bases and J dropped 2 bases, with 12 bases sitting between them. As DNA, the CDR3 is TGCGCCAGCAGCCCCGGGACTCCGCCCTACGAGCAGTACTTC. Translating it yields CASSPGTPPYEQYF.

J is TRBJ1-1 and V is TRBV12-3 or TRBV12-4; D is undetermined. CDR3 length equals 13 residues. Trimming stripped 5 bases from V and 1 base from J, with 8 bases between. This CDR3 is CASSTRQNTEAFF. The CDR3 DNA reads as TGTGCCAGCAGTACGCGGCAGAACACTGAAGCTTTCTTT.

This chain connects TRBV4-3 to TRBJ2-7; 14 bases line up with TRBD2. The junction had 2 bases not matched to a gene; V was cut back by 3 bases and J by 4 bases. This CDR3 has 15 residues. Germline-derived CDR1 and CDR2 are LGHNA and YSLEER. For the CDR3, the DNA is TGCGCCAGCAGCCACCGGACTAGCGGGAGGTACGAGCAGTACTTC. It translates to CASSHRTSGRYEQYF.

The V call is TRBV28, the J call TRBJ1-1; tentatively, D is TRBD1 (6 bases). Germline CDR1 and CDR2: MDHEN and SYDVKM. Trimming stripped 7 bases from V and 2 bases from J, with 14 bases between. The CDR3 extends over 14 amino acids. This chain's CDR3 is CASTLGGLNTEAFF. The CDR3 nucleotides read TGTGCCAGCACCCTGGGGGGGCTAAACACTGAAGCTTTCTTT. Together with reference TRBV28 and TRBJ1-1, the CDR3 gives the full variable domain: DVKVTQSSRYLVKRTGEKVFLECVQDMDHENMFWYRQDPGLGLRLIYFSYDVKMKEKGDIPEGYSVSREKKERFSLILESASTNQTSMYLCASTLGGLNTEAFFGQGTRLTVV.

V is TRBV19 and J is TRBJ2-5; unclear D gene. CDR1 is LNHDA and CDR2 is SQIVND in the germline V gene (reference sequence). This CDR3 comprises 14 residues. Trimming left V 0 bases short and J 5 bases short, with 10 bases between. CDR3 nucleotides: TGTGCCAGTAGTATAGATAGAGGATTTGAGACCCAGTACTTC. Translated: CASSIDRGFETQYF.

The chain recombines TRBV27 with TRBJ1-2; a weak D match, TRBD1 (6 bases). Germline V CDR1 and CDR2: MNHEY, SMNVEV (reference sequence). The CDR3 contains 14 residues. V was shortened by 5 bases and J by 2 bases, with 12 bases between the two germline ends. Written as DNA, the CDR3 is TGTGCCAGCAGTCCCAACAGGGAAAACTATGGCTACACCTTC. Translated, it gives CASSPNRENYGYTF.

The chain employs TRBV28 and TRBJ1-4; 11 nucleotides align to TRBD1. The trim removed 3 bases at V and 1 base at J, leaving 7 bases unmatched. The length of the CDR3 is 18 residues. The germline gives CDR1 MDHEN, CDR2 SYDVKM. CDR3 sequence (DNA): TGTGCCAGCAGTTTGATTGGACAGGGGGCCGAAACTAATGAAAAACTGTTTTTT. It codes for CASSLIGQGAETNEKLFF.

The chain links TRBV3-1 (or the pseudogene TRBV3-2) to TRBJ1-4; D not resolved. The CDR3 loop spans 15 amino acids. Germline values: CDR1 LGHDT, CDR2 YNNKEL (reference sequence). V shed 6 bases and J shed 8 bases, with 19 bases lying between them. In DNA, the CDR3 is TGTGCCAGCAGTGAGGGATCGCCTCGGCGAGAAAAACTGTTTTTT. Amino acids: CASSEGSPRREKLFF.

V gene TRBV7-2 combines with J gene TRBJ2-7, with D perhaps matching TRBD2 (7 bases). The CDR3 spans 15 residues. V was pared by 5 bases and J by 7 bases, with 21 bases between. In germline, CDR1 is SGHTA, CDR2 FQGNSA. The CDR3 nucleotides are TGTGCCAGCAGCCAAAGGGGGGGTACCTACTGGGAGCAGTACTTC. Translation gives CASSQRGGTYWEQYF.